This T cell receptor beta chain was sequenced in a study of immune evolution from preneoplasia to lung adenocarcinoma. The CDR3 totals 16 residues. The junction had 10 bases not matched to a gene; V was cut back by 5 bases and J by 4 bases. Germline CDR1 is MNHEY and CDR2 is SMNVEV (reference sequence). The table came from immunoSEQ multiplex PCR; TCRdb's copy has only in-frame clones and leaves some out. The table lists around 10,000 clones, about 80% of them singletons, with around 4.9% in the top ten. The source of this sequence is a person aged 70 to 79 with lung adenocarcinoma. Some clones in this sample may be carry-over from other donors' samples. The rearrangement links TRBV27 to TRBJ2-1; TRBD1 matches 8 bases. The sequencing sample was made of FFPE minimally invasive lung adenocarcinoma tissue. CDR3 sequence: CASSPVRGQVYNEQFF. CDR3 nucleotide sequence: TGTGCCAGCAGTCCTGTAAGGGGACAGGTATACAATGAGCAGTTCTTC.